This TCR beta chain is drawn from a study of PD-1 blockade in classical Hodgkin lymphoma. Whole-study findings and limits: Those achieving complete response showed baseline diversity like newly diagnosed patients.

Data came from immunoSEQ multiplex PCR; TCRdb stores just in-frame clones and leaves some out. The table has around 66,000 clones, 60% to 80% seen once; the top ten hold 7.5% to 9.5%. No patient escaped relapse after autologous stem cell transplantation, and brentuximab vedotin exposure varied. Germline CDR1 and CDR2: MDHEN and SYDVKM. Trimming stripped 3 bases from V and 8 bases from J, with 16 bases between. The CDR3 runs to 15 residues. Comment on this clone: Its specificity is not known.

The starting material was peripheral blood mononuclear cells (PBMCs), obtained before the second cycle of nivolumab. V is TRBV28 and J is TRBJ2-2; D gene uncertain. This TCR was sampled from a human donor with classical Hodgkin lymphoma. Here the CDR3 DNA reads TGTGCCAGCAGTTTTTTTAGTAGTGCGTCAGGGGAGCTGTTTTTT. Amino acids: CASSFFSSASGELFF.